This T cell receptor (beta chain) was recorded in a study of T cells in tuberculosis. Overall study: This South African cohort compared adolescents with or without latent tuberculosis against adults with active tuberculosis.

Germline CDR1 and CDR2: SGHRS and YFSETQ. V dropped 0 bases and J dropped 3; count of bases not matched to a gene: 0. There are 15 residues in the CDR3. Method: immunoSEQ multiplex PCR; TCRdb's copy keeps in-frame clones and lacks some. The repertoire has around 35,000 clones, almost 95% of them found once; the top ten carry 9% to 13%. With regard to this clone: Antigen unknown.

Study-level results: Classification accuracy was over 85% (AUROC roughly 0.9) with the GMM-specific repertoire. Shorter CDR3-alpha in active tuberculosis partly drove smaller distances.

This chain links TRBV5-1 with TRBJ2-1; 10 nucleotides agree with TRBD2. The source of this sequence is a donor between 10 and 29 years old with latent tuberculosis or without tuberculosis infection. Some clones in this sample may be carry-over from other donors' samples. Sequencing was performed on PBMCs. In nucleotides, the CDR3 is TGCGCCAGCAGCTTGGTAGCGGGGGGCTACAATGAGCAGTTCTTC. Amino acid sequence: CASSLVAGGYNEQFF. The full variable domain, rest sourced from reference TRBV5-1 and TRBJ2-1, is KAGVTQTPRYLIKTRGQQVTLSCSPISGHRSVSWYQQTPGQGLQFLFEYFSETQRNKGNFPGRFSGRQFSNSRSEMNVSTLELGDSALYLCASSLVAGGYNEQFFGPGTRLTVL.